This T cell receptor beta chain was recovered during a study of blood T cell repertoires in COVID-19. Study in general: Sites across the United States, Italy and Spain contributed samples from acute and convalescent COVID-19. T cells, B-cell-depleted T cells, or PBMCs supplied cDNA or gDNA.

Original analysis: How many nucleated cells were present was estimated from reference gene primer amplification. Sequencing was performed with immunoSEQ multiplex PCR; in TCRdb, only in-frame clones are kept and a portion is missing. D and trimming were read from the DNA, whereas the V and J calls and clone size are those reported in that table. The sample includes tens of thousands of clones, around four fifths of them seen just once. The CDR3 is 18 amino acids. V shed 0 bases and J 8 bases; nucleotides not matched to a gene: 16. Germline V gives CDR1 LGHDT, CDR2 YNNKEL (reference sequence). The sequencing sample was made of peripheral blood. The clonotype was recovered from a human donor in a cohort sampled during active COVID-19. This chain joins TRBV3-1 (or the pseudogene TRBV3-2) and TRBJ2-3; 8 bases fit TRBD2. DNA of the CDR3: TGTGCCAGCAGCCAAGAGTCCGGGGGGGCCGGTGCTTCAGGTACGCAGTATTTT. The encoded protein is CASSQESGGAGASGTQYF.